This is a list of T cell receptor beta chains from one sample in a study of T cell responses to AZD1222 COVID-19 vaccine. Data came from immunoSEQ multiplex PCR; TCRdb stores just in-frame clones and leaves some out. The sample has more than 80,000 clones; approximately 86% are singletons. The material sequenced was peripheral blood, taken on day 0 of MenACWY control vaccination. Receptors were obtained from an adult in good health. The CDR3 runs from the conserved cysteine through the conserved F or W.

V gene: TRBV14
J gene: TRBJ1-2
CDR3 protein: CASSPLGQSNYGYTF

V gene: TRBV12-3/TRBV12-4
J gene: TRBJ2-3
CDR3 protein: CASRRSSTDTQYF

V gene: TRBV3-1/TRBV3-2
J gene: TRBJ2-5
CDR3 protein: CASSQATSGGLDF

V gene: TRBV7-2
J gene: TRBJ1-6
CDR3 protein: CASSLGQGPSPLHF

V gene: TRBV5-8
J gene: TRBJ1-5
CDR3 protein: CASSSGGGQPQHF

V gene: TRBV12-3/TRBV12-4
J gene: TRBJ1-1
CDR3 protein: CASSLEGFTEAFF

V gene: TRBV19
J gene: TRBJ1-2
CDR3 protein: CASTPPVGTGGIYGYTF

V gene: TRBV30
J gene: TRBJ1-1
CDR3 protein: CAWRGRGTEAFF

V gene: TRBV30
J gene: TRBJ2-4
CDR3 protein: CAWSRTGLKNIQYF

V gene: TRBV7-2
J gene: TRBJ2-3
CDR3 protein: CASSSDRAGVDTQYF

V gene: TRBV7-2
J gene: TRBJ2-5
CDR3 protein: CASSLSSSVETQYF

V gene: TRBV6-2/TRBV6-3
J gene: TRBJ2-2
CDR3 protein: CASSYRPGQGATGELFF

V gene: TRBV27
J gene: TRBJ2-5
CDR3 protein: CASTSRGTQYF

V gene: TRBV6-5
J gene: TRBJ1-1
CDR3 protein: CASSTGNTEAFF

V gene: TRBV28
J gene: TRBJ1-1
CDR3 protein: CASSLTGTEAFF

V gene: TRBV9
J gene: TRBJ1-1
CDR3 protein: CASSVERNTEAFF

V gene: TRBV7-9
J gene: TRBJ2-1
CDR3 protein: CASSLVTSVLNEQFF